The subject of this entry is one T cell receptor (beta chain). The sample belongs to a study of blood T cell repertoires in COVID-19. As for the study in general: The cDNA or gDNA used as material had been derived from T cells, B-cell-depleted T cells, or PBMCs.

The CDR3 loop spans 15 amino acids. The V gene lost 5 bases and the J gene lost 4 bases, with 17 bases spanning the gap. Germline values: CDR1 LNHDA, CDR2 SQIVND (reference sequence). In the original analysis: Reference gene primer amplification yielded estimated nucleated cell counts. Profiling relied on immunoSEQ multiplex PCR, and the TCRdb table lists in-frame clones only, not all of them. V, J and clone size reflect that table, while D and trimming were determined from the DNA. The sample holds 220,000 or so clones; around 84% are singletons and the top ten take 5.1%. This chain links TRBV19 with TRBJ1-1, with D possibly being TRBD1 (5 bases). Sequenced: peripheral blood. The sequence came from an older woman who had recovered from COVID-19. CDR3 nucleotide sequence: TGTGCCAGTAGTCCCGGGACTCCCGAGGGCACTGAAGCTTTCTTT. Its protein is CASSPGTPEGTEAFF.